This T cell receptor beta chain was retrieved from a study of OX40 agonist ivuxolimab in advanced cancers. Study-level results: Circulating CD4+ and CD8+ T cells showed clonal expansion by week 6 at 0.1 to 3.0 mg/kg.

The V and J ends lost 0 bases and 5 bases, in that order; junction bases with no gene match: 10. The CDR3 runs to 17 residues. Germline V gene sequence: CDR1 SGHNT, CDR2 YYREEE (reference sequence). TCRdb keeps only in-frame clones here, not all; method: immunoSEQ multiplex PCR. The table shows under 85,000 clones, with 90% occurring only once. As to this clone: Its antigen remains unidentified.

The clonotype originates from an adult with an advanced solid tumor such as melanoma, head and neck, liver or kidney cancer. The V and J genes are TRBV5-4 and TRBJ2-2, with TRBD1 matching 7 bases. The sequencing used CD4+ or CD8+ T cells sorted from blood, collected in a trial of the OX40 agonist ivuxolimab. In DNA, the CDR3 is TGTGCCAGCAGCTTGGCGGCAGGGGCAGGGGGTACCGGGGAGCTGTTTTTT. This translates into CASSLAAGAGGTGELFF.